This T cell receptor (beta chain) was documented in a study of blood T cell repertoires in COVID-19. At the level of the study: The samples span acute and convalescent COVID-19 from the United States, Italy and Spain. Sources were T cells, B-cell-depleted T cells, or PBMCs; the material itself was cDNA or gDNA.

CDR3 length equals 14 residues. Per the germline V gene, CDR1 is MNHEY and CDR2 is SVGAGI. The ends were cut back, 6 bases at V and 2 bases at J, with 11 bases in the middle. In the original processing: Reference gene primers were amplified, and this amplification served to estimate nucleated cell counts. Generated by immunoSEQ multiplex PCR, the TCRdb table keeps only in-frame clones and is missing some. Clone size and the V and J calls come from that table; the DNA yielded D and trimming. The repertoire holds about 57,000 clones, with more than 85% as singletons. This receptor was obtained from a man in his 60s with acute or convalescent COVID-19. The specimen sequenced was peripheral blood. The rearrangement uses TRBV6-5 and TRBJ1-5, with D uncertain. The CDR3 spells CASRPDSGNQPQHF. The CDR3 DNA sequence: TGTGCCAGCAGACCGGACTCTGGCAATCAGCCCCAGCATTTT.